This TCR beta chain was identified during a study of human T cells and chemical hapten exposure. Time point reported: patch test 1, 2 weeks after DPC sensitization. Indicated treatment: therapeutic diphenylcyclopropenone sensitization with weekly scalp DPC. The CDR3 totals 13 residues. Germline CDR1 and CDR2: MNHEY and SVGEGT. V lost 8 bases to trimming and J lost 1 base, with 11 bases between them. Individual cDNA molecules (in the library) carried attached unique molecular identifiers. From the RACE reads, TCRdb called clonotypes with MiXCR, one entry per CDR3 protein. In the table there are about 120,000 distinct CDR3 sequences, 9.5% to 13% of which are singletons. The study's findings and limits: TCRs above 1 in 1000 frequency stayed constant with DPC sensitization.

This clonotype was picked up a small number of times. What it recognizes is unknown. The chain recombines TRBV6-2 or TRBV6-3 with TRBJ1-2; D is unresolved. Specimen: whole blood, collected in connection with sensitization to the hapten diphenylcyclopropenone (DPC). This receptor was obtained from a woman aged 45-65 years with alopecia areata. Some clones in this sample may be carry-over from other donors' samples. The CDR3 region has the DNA TGTGCCAGCCGGACGGCCGGTAACTATGGCTACACCTTC. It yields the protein CASRTAGNYGYTF.